The 17 T cell receptor beta chains listed next were all sequenced from one sample in a study of post-analysis software for immune sequencing data. Broader study findings: Five or six TRBV segments were significantly more frequent in patients than in controls. TRBV5-6, TRBV5-1 and TRBV20-1 were among these segments.

These receptors have no known antigen. Libraries were made from TCR beta cDNA, and they carried unique molecular identifiers. TCRdb reprocessed the PCR reads via MiXCR and lists one record per CDR3 protein. Of approximately 250,000 distinct CDR3 sequences listed, 36% are singletons. Sequenced input: blood. The source of these receptors is a girl aged 5 to 17 with multiple sclerosis.

This chain joins TRBV29-1 and TRBJ2-2; D ambiguous. V was trimmed by 1 base and J by 1 base, leaving 4 bases between them. Germline V lookup: CDR1 SQVTM, CDR2 ANQGSEA. CDR3 length: 13 residues. The CDR3 region is CSVEGQNTGELFF. The CDR3 region has the DNA TGCAGCGTTGAAGGACAGAACACCGGGGAGCTGTTTTTT.

This clonotype was observed at least ten times. V is TRBV7-2 and J is TRBJ2-7, with D perhaps given as TRBD1 or TRBD2 (5 bases each). Germline-derived CDR1 and CDR2 are SGHTA and FQGNSA. The CDR3 has 13 residues. V shed 5 bases and J shed 3 bases, with 11 bases lying between them. The DNA of the CDR3 is TGTGCCAGCAGCCGGGACCACGGCTACGAGCAGTACTTC. This translates into CASSRDHGYEQYF.

The rearrangement uses TRBV6-2 or TRBV6-3 and TRBJ1-1, with D uncertain. Germline V gives CDR1 MNHEY, CDR2 SVGEGT. Deletions cut 4 bases from V and 0 bases from J, with 9 bases between. This CDR3 is built from 14 residues. Written as DNA, the CDR3 is TGTGCCAGCAGTTTCCGGAACGTGAACACTGAAGCTTTCTTT. This gives the protein CASSFRNVNTEAFF.

The table lists this clonotype with a few counts. The chain joins TRBV12-3 or TRBV12-4 to TRBJ2-2, with D possibly being TRBD1 (5 bases). Deletions cut 2 bases from V and 9 bases from J, with 13 bases between. This CDR3 is 14 amino acids long. The CDR3, as DNA: TGTGCCAGCAGTTTACAGGGTAACGTGAGGGAGCTGTTTTTT. Its translation is CASSLQGNVRELFF.

This chain links TRBV20-1 with TRBJ1-2; D not resolved. Germline V CDR1 and CDR2: DFQATT, SNEGSKA (reference sequence). CDR3 length equals 14 residues. The V end was cut by 6 bases, the J end by 4 bases, with 18 bases between. CDR3 nucleotide sequence: TGCAGTGCCCGGAGGGTGCCGATAGGCTATGGCTACACCTTC. It encodes CSARRVPIGYGYTF.

The J gene is TRBJ1-2, the V gene TRBV7-9; TRBD1 matches at 7 bases. The CDR3 has 15 residues. Trimming at V came to 6 bases and at J to 4 bases, leaving 11 bases not matched to a gene. Germline V gene sequence: CDR1 SEHNR, CDR2 FQNEAQ (reference sequence). CDR3 DNA sequence: TGTGCCAGCAGTCCTAATACAGGGGAACCCTATGGCTACACCTTC. It encodes CASSPNTGEPYGYTF.

This clonotype showed up many times. The chain's CDR3 is CASSFVGGYEQYF. CDR3 sequence (DNA): TGTGCCAGCAGCTTTGTTGGCGGCTACGAGCAGTACTTC. The chain joins TRBV7-2 to TRBJ2-7; the D is unclear. V lost 3 bases, J lost 3 bases, and 9 bases lay in between. This CDR3 region has 13 residues. CDR1 SGHTA and CDR2 FQGNSA come from the germline V gene.

As concerns this clonotype: A read error may be the cause here, since a much bigger clone is one base away. The J gene is TRBJ2-1, the V gene TRBV2; 7 bases agree with TRBD2. CDR1 and CDR2 (germline): SNHLY, FYNNEI. The CDR3 length is 13 residues. CDR3 in amino acids: CSSSEAGYNEQFF. DNA of the CDR3: TGTTCCAGCAGTGAAGCGGGGTACAATGAGCAGTTCTTC.

This clonotype was picked up a small number of times. Just one base apart from a much larger clone, this may be a read error. The V and J genes are TRBV29-1 and TRBJ2-1; D is perhaps TRBD1 or TRBD2 (6 bases each). The CDR3 loop spans 12 amino acids. The germline CDR1 and CDR2 sequences are SQVTM and ANQGSEA. CDR3 loop: CNQGGNTNEQFF. As DNA, the CDR3 is TGCAACCAAGGGGGGAATACCAATGAGCAGTTCTTC.

The gene calls are TRBV12-3 or TRBV12-4 and TRBJ1-5; 7 bases agree with TRBD1. Trimming at V came to 5 bases and at J to 0 bases, leaving 10 bases not matched to a gene. The CDR3 is made up of 17 amino acids. The CDR3 bases are TGTGCCAGCAGTGCGACAGGGATACACTATAGCAATCAGCCCCAGCATTTT. Encoded protein: CASSATGIHYSNQPQHF.

In the case of this clonotype: A single base separates this from a much larger clone, so it may be a read error. The chain employs TRBV20-1 and TRBJ2-5; 8 positions agree with TRBD2. CDR1 is DFQATT and CDR2 is SNEGSKA in the germline V gene (reference sequence). The CDR3 is made up of 13 amino acids. V was pared by 2 bases and J by 6 bases, with 5 bases of the junction left unmatched. The CDR3 is CSARSGLGKTQYF. CDR3 nucleotides: TGCAGTGCTAGATCGGGACTAGGAAAGACCCAGTACTTC.

The rearrangement joins TRBV3-1 to TRBJ2-5; 7 bases map to TRBD1. The CDR3 runs to 15 residues. Germline lookup yields CDR1 LGHDT and CDR2 YNNKEL (reference sequence). V gave up 2 bases and J gave up 5 bases; unmatched junction bases: 8. This CDR3 is CASSQPRQGLETQYF. The CDR3, as DNA: TGTGCCAGCAGCCAACCCAGACAGGGTCTCGAGACCCAGTACTTC.

The chain couples TRBV7-9 to TRBJ1-2; maybe TRBD1 (5 bases). This CDR3 spans 14 amino acids. In germline, CDR1 is SEHNR, CDR2 FQNEAQ (reference sequence). V shed 0 bases and J shed 11 bases, with 16 bases lying between them. The CDR3 loop is CASSLAGGPDSYTF. For the CDR3, the DNA is TGTGCCAGCAGCTTAGCGGGGGGACCGGATTCTTACACCTTC. Drawing the rest from reference TRBV7-9 and TRBJ1-2, the complete variable domain is DTGVSQNPRHKITKRGQNVTFRCDPISEHNRLYWYRQTLGQGPEFLTYFQNEAQLEKSRLLSDRFSAERPKGSFSTLEIQRTEQGDSAMYLCASSLAGGPDSYTFGSGTRLTVV.

This clonotype turned up a few times. This chain's CDR3 is CASSGGTSGTGEQYF. CDR3 nucleotide sequence: TGCGCCAGCAGCGGCGGGACTAGCGGGACGGGTGAGCAGTACTTC. The rearrangement joins TRBV5-1 to TRBJ2-5; TRBD2 agrees at 13 bases. The J segment lost 11 bases and the V segment lost 4 bases, leaving 11 bases of the junction unmatched. CDR1 and CDR2 (germline): SGHRS, YFSETQ. The CDR3 extends over 15 amino acids.

The chain couples TRBV20-1 to TRBJ1-4, with D possibly being TRBD1 (6 bases). CDR3 length equals 18 residues. Trimming stripped 6 bases from V and 0 bases from J, with 23 bases between. Germline CDR1 reads DFQATT; CDR2 reads SNEGSKA (reference sequence). DNA for the CDR3: TGCAGTGCCAGTCAGATGGGAGGCAGGGGAGCAACTAATGAAAAACTGTTTTTT. As protein: CSASQMGGRGATNEKLFF.

This clonotype was observed many times. The chain combines TRBV10-3 with TRBJ2-1; 8 bases are shared with TRBD2. Per the germline V gene, CDR1 is ENHRY and CDR2 is SYGVKD. The CDR3 is made up of 14 amino acids. Unmatched junction bases numbered 5, after V lost 6 bases and J lost 4 bases. CDR3 bases: TGTGCCATCAGCGTATCTAGCGGGTACAATGAGCAGTTCTTC. Its translation: CAISVSSGYNEQFF.

This clonotype occurred many times. The CDR3 DNA reads as TGTGCCAGCAGTTACGGCCCAGTACAAAGAGTGAACACTGAAGCTTTCTTT. It encodes CASSYGPVQRVNTEAFF. The chain uses TRBV6-5 and TRBJ1-1; no definite D call. Deletions cut 2 bases from V and 0 bases from J, with 16 bases between. The germline gives CDR1 MNHEY, CDR2 SVGAGI. This CDR3 is built from 17 residues.